This T cell receptor (beta chain) came from a study of a mutant IDH1 vaccine in newly diagnosed glioma. About the study: The study gave patients eight vaccinations in weeks 1, 3, 5, 7, 11, 15, 19, 23. Patients' prior therapy spanned radiotherapy, temozolomide, or both; most underwent both.

Time point here: week 11, during vaccination. Doses comprised 300 ug of mutant IDH1 20-mer peptide each, plus topical imiquimod. Donors had new WHO grade 3 or 4 IDH1-mutant, ATRX-lost astrocytomas. Libraries were prepared by immunoSEQ multiplex PCR; TCRdb keeps only in-frame clonotypes and omits some of them. The table has 50,000 to 65,000 clones, 75% to 95% seen once; the top ten hold 2.4%. On this clone: No antigen is known for it.

Germline V CDR1 and CDR2: SGDLS, YYNGEE. The CDR3 totals 14 residues. Trimming shortened V by 1 base and J by 3 bases, and 8 bases separated the two germline ends. The chain carries TRBV9 and TRBJ2-1, with D tentatively TRBD1 (6 bases). The TCR comes from a man aged 50 or older with glioma. Source: PBMCs, taken from a glioma patient whose treatment included an IDH1 peptide vaccine. The CDR3 DNA sequence: TGTGCCAGCAGCGTACAAGGGGGCTACAATGAGCAGTTCTTC. Translating gives CASSVQGGYNEQFF.